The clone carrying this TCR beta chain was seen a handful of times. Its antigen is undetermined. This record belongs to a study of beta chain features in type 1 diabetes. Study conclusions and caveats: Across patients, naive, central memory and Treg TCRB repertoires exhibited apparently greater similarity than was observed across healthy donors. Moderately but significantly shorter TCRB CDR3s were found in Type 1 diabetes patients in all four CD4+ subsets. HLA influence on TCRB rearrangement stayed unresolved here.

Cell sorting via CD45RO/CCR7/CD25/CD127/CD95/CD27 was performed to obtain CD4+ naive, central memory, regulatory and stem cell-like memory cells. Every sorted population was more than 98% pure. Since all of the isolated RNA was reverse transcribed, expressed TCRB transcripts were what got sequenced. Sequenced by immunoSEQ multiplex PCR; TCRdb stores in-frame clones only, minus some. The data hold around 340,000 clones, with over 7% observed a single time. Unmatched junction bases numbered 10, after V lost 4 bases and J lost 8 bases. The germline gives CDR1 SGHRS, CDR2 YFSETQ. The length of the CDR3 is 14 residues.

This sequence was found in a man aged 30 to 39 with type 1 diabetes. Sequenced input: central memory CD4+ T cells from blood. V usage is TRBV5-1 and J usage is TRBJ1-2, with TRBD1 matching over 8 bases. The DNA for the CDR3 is TGCGCCAGCAGCGCCGGACAGGGCACGGAGGGCTACACCTTC. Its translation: CASSAGQGTEGYTF.